This section outlines one TCR beta chain sequence together with its context. Its antigen is undetermined. These data are taken from a study of glioma-infiltrating T cells. Study results and limitations: Non-neoplastic patients had below-expected tissue-blood divergence, while all gliomas exceeded expectation.

Trimming stripped 5 bases from V and 12 bases from J, with 20 bases between. Germline V gives CDR1 MNHNY, CDR2 SVGAGI (reference sequence). The CDR3 loop spans 14 amino acids. Amplification of TCR alpha and beta CDR3 regions from RNA used iRepertoire nested multiplex PCR. MiXCR was run by TCRdb on the multiplex PCR reads, yielding one entry per CDR3 protein. This sample yields over 140,000 distinct CDR3 sequences, of which roughly two fifths are seen a single time; over 15% belongs to the top ten. This TCR derives from a human donor with low-grade glioma or glioblastoma, undergoing nonglioma brain surgery, or in good health (not recorded which). Material for sequencing was glioma tissue, nonneoplastic brain tissue, or PBMCs (not recorded which). The V gene is TRBV6-6, the J gene TRBJ2-1; TRBD2 might be the D (6 bases). The DNA of the CDR3 is TGTGCCAGCAGTGAGCACCGGGACGGGGGTACGCAGTTCTTC. This gives the protein CASSEHRDGGTQFF.